This TCR beta chain appears in the sequencing data of a study of T cell repertoires in cytomegalovirus infection. In TCRdb, the reads were re-called with MiXCR into one record per CDR3 protein. This table holds more than 150,000 distinct CDR3 sequences, roughly 28% found once. The study's findings and limits: The ex vivo response was dominated by HLA-C-restricted CMV-specific TCR beta clonotypes.

As for this clonotype: Its antigen is as yet unknown.

The receptor was isolated from a human donor in good health (CMV status not recorded). Some clones in this sample may be carry-over from other donors' samples. The specimen sequenced was PBMCs.

This CDR3 reads CSASVSGLEETQYF. The CDR3 region has the DNA TGCAGTGCTAGCGTCTCGGGGCTTGAAGAGACCCAGTACTTC. This chain uses TRBV20-1 with TRBJ2-5; D is possibly TRBD1 or TRBD2 (5 bases each). CDR1 is DFQATT, CDR2 SNEGSKA, per germline (reference sequence). V lost 3 bases to trimming and J lost 3 bases, with 14 bases between them. The CDR3 has 14 residues.